This entry lists 5 T cell receptor beta chains sequenced from one sample in a study of OX40 agonist ivuxolimab in advanced cancers. Method: immunoSEQ multiplex PCR; TCRdb's copy keeps in-frame clones and lacks some. The sample gives around 64,000 clones, 87% of which show up once; approximately 0.39% is in the top ten. Material: CD4+ or CD8+ T cells sorted from blood, obtained in a trial of the OX40 agonist ivuxolimab. The receptor source for this set is an adult with an advanced solid tumor such as melanoma, head and neck, liver or kidney cancer.

The chain carries TRBV18 and TRBJ1-2; the D is unclear. Per the germline V gene, CDR1 is KGHSH and CDR2 is LQKENI. This CDR3 region has 14 residues. V lost 0 bases and J lost 3, with 8 bases in between. CDR3 residues: CASSPPSADYGYTF. DNA of the CDR3: TGTGCCAGCTCACCACCGTCAGCAGACTATGGCTACACCTTC.

V and J are TRBV11-2 and TRBJ2-3; D tentatively reads TRBD1 or TRBD2 (6 bases each). V was trimmed by 5 bases and J by 0 bases, leaving 15 bases between them. The CDR3 loop spans 16 amino acids. Germline V gene lookup returns CDR1 SGHAT and CDR2 FQNNGV. For the CDR3, the DNA is TGTGCCAGCAGCCAGAACCGGGGGCCAAGCACAGATACGCAGTATTTT. Translating gives CASSQNRGPSTDTQYF.

The chain links TRBV5-1 to TRBJ2-1; D gene uncertain. CDR3 length: 15 residues. The V and J ends lost 0 bases and 2 bases respectively, with 9 bases between them. Per the germline V gene, CDR1 is SGHRS and CDR2 is YFSETQ. CDR3 DNA sequence: TGCGCCAGCAGCTTGGACGGAACTACCTACAATGAGCAGTTCTTC. Protein sequence: CASSLDGTTYNEQFF.

The chain employs TRBV29-1 and TRBJ2-3; D call uncertain. V lost 4 bases, J lost 0 bases, and 11 bases lay in between. The CDR3 consists of 14 residues. The V gene's germline CDR1 is SQVTM and CDR2 ANQGSEA. This CDR3 reads CSVGGAASTDTQYF. As DNA, the CDR3 is TGCAGCGTTGGCGGAGCCGCTAGCACAGATACGCAGTATTTT.

The chain carries TRBV7-3 and TRBJ2-1, with no clear D. V lost 5 bases and J lost 8, with 13 bases in between. CDR1 is SGHTA, CDR2 FQGTGA, per germline. The CDR3 has 13 residues. The CDR3 here is CASSPFVVDEQFF. The CDR3 DNA sequence: TGTGCCAGCAGCCCTTTCGTAGTCGATGAGCAGTTCTTC.